This T cell receptor (beta chain) was documented in a study of OX40 agonist ivuxolimab in advanced cancers. Study-level points and caveats: At 0.1 to 3.0 mg/kg and by week 6, CD4+ and CD8+ T cells in the blood had expanded clonally.

Individuals having autoimmune disease history or systemic immunosuppression were not enrolled. Peripheral blood came from all dose cohorts at three timepoints. Clones were read by immunoSEQ multiplex PCR, and TCRdb kept only the in-frame ones, dropping some. This sample has tens of thousands of clones; approximately 87% occur once, and the top ten carry around 25%. As concerns this clone: Its antigen is as yet unknown.

This CDR3 comprises 16 residues. The germline gives CDR1 SGHTA, CDR2 FQGTGA. V was clipped by 1 base and J by 5 bases; unmatched bases: 8. The starting material was CD4+ or CD8+ T cells sorted from blood, obtained in a trial of the OX40 agonist ivuxolimab. The chain has TRBV7-3 and TRBJ2-1, with TRBD2 matching 7 bases. The sequence was obtained from an adult with an advanced solid tumor such as melanoma, head and neck, liver or kidney cancer. CDR3 amino acids: CASSLNSGTDNNEQFF. The CDR3 DNA is TGTGCCAGCAGCTTAAACAGCGGGACGGACAACAATGAGCAGTTCTTC. The whole variable domain, remainder taken from reference TRBV7-3 and TRBJ2-1, is GAGVSQTPSNKVTEKGKYVELRCDPISGHTALYWYRQSLGQGPEFLIYFQGTGAADDSGLPNDRFFAVRPEGSVSTLKIQRTERGDSAVYLCASSLNSGTDNNEQFFGPGTRLTVL.